This record covers a single T cell receptor beta chain. The sample belongs to a study of cytomegalovirus exposure and HLA in healthy donors. This PCR relied on a set of 60 Vbeta primers and 13 Jbeta primers. The data were produced by immunoSEQ multiplex PCR, yet TCRdb's version contains in-frame clones alone and is incomplete. The sample includes about 110,000 clones, approximately 83% of them seen just once. The ends lost 1 base at V and 3 bases at J; junction bases unmatched: 2. The CDR3 spans 14 residues. Germline-derived CDR1 and CDR2 are MDHEN and SYDVKM. This chain uses TRBV28 with TRBJ1-2; TRBD1 matches 7 bases. This sequence was found in a man aged 35-49 years in good health and CMV-seronegative. The sample comprised PBMCs. CDR3 sequence: CASSLSGTDYGYTF. The CDR3 coding sequence is TGTGCCAGCAGTTTATCCGGGACAGACTATGGCTACACCTTC.